These 17 T cell receptor beta chains came from one sample sequenced in a study of blood T cells in healthy people across ages. Next came a second PCR, run for about 6 to 12 cycles, which used a sample-barcoded 5' primer along with a J-beta primer mix. TCRdb called the 5' RACE reads again in MiXCR, with one record for every CDR3 protein. The sample gives about 700,000 distinct CDR3 sequences, 32% of which show up once; approximately 15% is in the top ten. The sample comprised blood. The receptors come from a woman older than 75 in good health.

This clonotype was seen a handful of times. A much larger clone differs by one base, so this may be a read error. The rearrangement joins TRBV15 to TRBJ2-7; the match to TRBD2 covers 8 bases. The CDR3 has 14 amino acids. Germline V gene data show CDR1 as LNHNV and CDR2 as YYDKDF (reference sequence). V was pared by 4 bases and J by 3 bases, with 5 bases of the junction left unmatched. The DNA of the CDR3 is TGTGCCACCAGCATAGCGGGGACCTGCTACGAGCAGTACTTC. It encodes CATSIAGTCYEQYF. The complete variable domain, with remaining parts taken from reference TRBV15 and TRBJ2-7, reads DAMVIQNPRYQVTQFGKPVTLSCSQTLNHNVMYWYQQKSSQAPKLLFHYYDKDFNNEADTPDNFQSRRPNTSFCFLDIRSPGLGDTAMYLCATSIAGTCYEQYFGPGTRLTVT.

Regarding this clonotype: One end of the junction fails to match germline, which may point to a read error. This chain links TRBV5-1 with TRBJ2-4; a possible D gene is TRBD2 (5 bases). The CDR3 sequence is 18 residues long. Per the germline V gene, CDR1 is SGHRS and CDR2 is YFSETQ. Written as DNA, the CDR3 is TGCGCCAGCAGCTTGGATCTGGGGTGGGCCCTAGCCAAAAACATTCGGTACTTC. Residues: CASSLDLGWALAKNIRYF.

This clonotype was observed at least ten times. The chain uses TRBV7-2 and TRBJ2-7; 11 nucleotides agree with TRBD2. Trimming took 5 bases from V and 6 from J; bases not matched to a gene: 9. Germline assignment: CDR1 SGHTA and CDR2 FQGNSA. The CDR3 is 15 residues long. The CDR3 here is CASSHPSGGPGEQYF. For the CDR3, the DNA is TGTGCCAGCAGCCACCCTAGCGGGGGGCCAGGCGAGCAGTACTTC.

This clonotype was observed at least ten times. The gene calls are TRBV7-3 and TRBJ2-1; no clear D gene. V was cut by 6 bases and J by 8 bases, with 14 bases left in between. The germline gives CDR1 SGHTA, CDR2 FQGTGA. CDR3 size: 13 residues. CDR3 region: CASRRTVWDEQFF. CDR3 nucleotide sequence: TGTGCCAGCAGACGGACGGTCTGGGATGAGCAGTTCTTC. Looking up the rest from reference TRBV7-3 and TRBJ2-1 gives the full variable domain: GAGVSQTPSNKVTEKGKYVELRCDPISGHTALYWYRQSLGQGPEFLIYFQGTGAADDSGLPNDRFFAVRPEGSVSTLKIQRTERGDSAVYLCASRRTVWDEQFFGPGTRLTVL.

This clonotype showed up just a few times. At one boundary the junction diverges from the germline segment, which might be a read error. The CDR3 sequence is CSVSGPRREKRFF. The CDR3 nucleotides read TGCAGCGTTTCCGGACCGCGACGTGAAAAACGGTTTTTT. The V gene is TRBV29-1, the J gene TRBJ1-4; no firm D call. From germline, CDR1 is SQVTM and CDR2 ANQGSEA. This CDR3 has 13 residues.

The chain is built from TRBV20-1 and TRBJ2-6; possibly TRBD1 or TRBD2 for D (5 bases each). Germline values: CDR1 DFQATT, CDR2 SNEGSKA (reference sequence). V lost 1 base and J lost 1, with 17 bases in between. The CDR3 contains 18 residues. The CDR3 loop reads CSARGRDQGLSGANVLTF. The CDR3 DNA reads TGCAGTGCTAGAGGCAGGGACCAAGGATTATCTGGGGCCAACGTCCTGACTTTC.

V gene TRBV7-2 combines with J gene TRBJ1-2, with D possibly matching TRBD1 (5 bases). The V and J ends lost 5 bases and 4 bases respectively, with 11 bases between them. Germline V gene sequence: CDR1 SGHTA, CDR2 FQGNSA. The length of the CDR3 is 13 residues. The CDR3 nucleotides are TGTGCCAGCAGCACCGACAGTACCTATGGCTACACCTTC. It is translated as CASSTDSTYGYTF. Supplemented by reference TRBV7-2 and TRBJ1-2, the full variable domain reads GAGVSQSPSNKVTEKGKDVELRCDPISGHTALYWYRQSLGQGLEFLIYFQGNSAPDKSGLPSDRFSAERTGGSVSTLTIQRTQQEDSAVYLCASSTDSTYGYTFGSGTRLTVV.

This clonotype was counted a few times. V is TRBV30 and J is TRBJ2-5; D is perhaps TRBD2 (7 bases). The CDR3 loop spans 16 amino acids. Germline lookup yields CDR1 GTSNPN and CDR2 SVGIG (reference sequence). V was cut by 5 bases and J by 0 bases, with 19 bases left in between. CDR3 coding DNA: TGTGCCTGGGGTTCCGACTGGCGGGGGCACCAAGAGACCCAGTACTTC. It yields the protein CAWGSDWRGHQETQYF.

This chain joins TRBV20-1 and TRBJ1-2; D ambiguous. Germline V CDR1 and CDR2: DFQATT, SNEGSKA (reference sequence). V lost 1 base and J 8 bases, leaving 11 bases between the germline ends. This CDR3 is built from 12 residues. The CDR3 DNA reads as TGCAGTGCTAGAGCTCGTCCCAGGGGCTACACCTTC. Amino acid sequence: CSARARPRGYTF.

This chain joins TRBV30 and TRBJ1-2; weak D call: TRBD1 (6 bases). The germline gives CDR1 GTSNPN, CDR2 SVGIG (reference sequence). This CDR3 comprises 11 residues. Trimming took 5 bases from V and 8 from J, leaving 12 bases between them. The CDR3 reads CAWAGAPGYTF. DNA of the CDR3: TGTGCCTGGGCAGGGGCCCCCGGCTACACCTTC.

The chain is built from TRBV7-9 and TRBJ1-2; 8 bases fit TRBD1. V was clipped by 3 bases and J by 4 bases; unmatched bases: 4. The germline V gene has CDR1 SEHNR and CDR2 FQNEAQ (reference sequence). The CDR3 consists of 14 residues. CDR3 region: CASSLEDRVYGYTF. CDR3 sequence (DNA): TGTGCCAGCAGCTTGGAGGACAGGGTCTATGGCTACACCTTC. Based on the CDR3 plus reference TRBV7-9 and TRBJ1-2, the full variable domain is DTGVSQNPRHKITKRGQNVTFRCDPISEHNRLYWYRQTLGQGPEFLTYFQNEAQLEKSRLLSDRFSAERPKGSFSTLEIQRTEQGDSAMYLCASSLEDRVYGYTFGSGTRLTVV.

The V and J genes are TRBV4-3 and TRBJ2-3; D is unclear. The CDR3 has 15 amino acids. The V gene's germline CDR1 is LGHNA and CDR2 YSLEER. V lost 1 base, J lost 1 base, and 9 bases lay in between. The DNA for the CDR3 is TGCGCCAGCAGCCAAGTGGCTTTTGGCACAGATACGCAGTATTTT. Its protein is CASSQVAFGTDTQYF.

This clonotype has a count of ten or more. J is TRBJ2-5 and V is TRBV5-1; D might be TRBD2 (6 bases). This CDR3 comprises 16 residues. Deletions cut 1 base from V and 0 bases from J, with 13 bases between. Germline CDR1 and CDR2: SGHRS and YFSETQ. The CDR3 reads CASSLRRGLYQETQYF. The CDR3 bases are TGCGCCAGCAGCTTGAGGAGGGGCTTGTACCAAGAGACCCAGTACTTC.

A remark on this clonotype: This may be a read error, as it is one base from a much larger clone. This chain joins TRBV7-9 and TRBJ2-3, with D possibly TRBD2 on 6 matching bases. CDR1 is SEHNR and CDR2 is FQNEAQ in the germline V gene (reference sequence). V lost 3 bases and J 5 bases, leaving 9 bases between the germline ends. The CDR3 consists of 13 residues. The CDR3 DNA follows: TGTGCCAGCAGCTTCAAGGGAGGAGATACGCAGTATTTT. As protein: CASSFKGGDTQYF.

This chain connects TRBV15 to TRBJ2-3; TRBD2 agrees at 7 bases. Trimming cost V 3 bases and J 4 bases; bases outside gene matches: 13. Germline V lookup: CDR1 LNHNV, CDR2 YYDKDF (reference sequence). CDR3 length: 17 residues. The CDR3 protein is CATSRSVDPGGADTQYF. The DNA of the CDR3 is TGTGCCACCAGCAGGAGCGTGGACCCTGGGGGGGCAGATACGCAGTATTTT.

This clonotype was found a few times. Since a much larger clone is just one base distant, this may be a read error. The rearrangement links TRBV20-1 to TRBJ1-1, with 8 bases lining up with TRBD1. The CDR3 is made up of 14 amino acids. Looked up from germline, CDR1 is DFQATT and CDR2 is SNEGSKA (reference sequence). With 3 bases clipped from V and 10 bases from J, the junction kept 13 bases outside the gene matches. The CDR3 coding sequence is TGCAGTGCTAGCAGACAGGGGATCAGAGCTGGAGCTTTCTTT. Translation: CSASRQGIRAGAFF.

The chain joins TRBV27 to TRBJ2-2, with 9 bases matching TRBD2. Germline-derived CDR1 and CDR2 are MNHEY and SMNVEV (reference sequence). V was clipped by 3 bases and J by 2 bases; unmatched bases: 19. The CDR3 contains 21 residues. CDR3 nucleotides: TGTGCCAGCAGTTTGAATCGTTTTCAGGCGGGGGGGCTTACAAACACCGGGGAGCTGTTTTTT. Protein: CASSLNRFQAGGLTNTGELFF.